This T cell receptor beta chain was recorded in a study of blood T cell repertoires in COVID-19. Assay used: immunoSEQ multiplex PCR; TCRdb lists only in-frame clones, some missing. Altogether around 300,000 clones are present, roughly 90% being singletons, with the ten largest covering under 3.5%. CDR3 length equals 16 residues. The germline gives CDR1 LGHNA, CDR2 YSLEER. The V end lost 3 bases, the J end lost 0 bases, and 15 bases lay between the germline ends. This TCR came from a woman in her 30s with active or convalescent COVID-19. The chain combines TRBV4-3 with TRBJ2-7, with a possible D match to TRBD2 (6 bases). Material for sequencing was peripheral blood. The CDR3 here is CASSQPTRRGSYEQYF. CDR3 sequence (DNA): TGCGCCAGCAGCCAGCCGACCCGGAGGGGCTCCTACGAGCAGTACTTC.